The 10 T cell receptor beta chains listed next were all sequenced from one sample in a study of metastatic and nonmetastatic thyroid tumors. TCRdb re-analyzed the PCR reads through MiXCR. Among roughly 30,000 clones listed, around 15% were seen once. No patient received treatment before thyroid surgery. Sequenced: blood. These receptors were taken from a female donor with papillary thyroid cancer or a benign thyroid nodule (not recorded which). Some clones in this sample may be carry-over from other donors' samples.

This rearrangement joins TRBV5-1 to TRBJ2-3; 9 bases map to TRBD2. Trimming at V came to 1 base and at J to 6 bases, leaving 6 bases not matched to a gene. CDR1 and CDR2 (germline): SGHRS, YFSETQ. This CDR3 has 15 amino acids. The CDR3 is CASSLYGGREDTQYF. The CDR3, as DNA: TGCGCCAGCAGCTTGTACGGCGGGAGGGAGGATACGCAGTATTTT.

This clone was seen at least ten times. V and J are TRBV30 and TRBJ1-6; D call uncertain. This CDR3 comprises 16 residues. V was cut by 3 bases and J by 5 bases, with 17 bases left in between. Germline lookup yields CDR1 GTSNPN and CDR2 SVGIG (reference sequence). The CDR3 spells CAWSRGVSTNNSPLHF. CDR3 coding DNA: TGTGCCTGGAGCCGTGGAGTGTCAACCAATAATTCACCCCTCCACTTT.

The V and J genes are TRBV14 and TRBJ2-5; 8 bases map to TRBD1. CDR1 and CDR2 from the germline V gene are SGHDN and FVKESK. After removal of 4 bases from V and 4 bases from J, the junction contained 11 bases not matched to a gene. The CDR3 extends over 16 amino acids. DNA for the CDR3: TGTGCCAGCAGCCCCCGGACAGGGCTGATCCGAGAGACCCAGTACTTC. Its protein product is CASSPRTGLIRETQYF. Full variable domain (remainder filled in from reference TRBV14 and TRBJ2-5): EAGVTQFPSHSVIEKGQTVTLRCDPISGHDNLYWYRRVMGKEIKFLLHFVKESKQDESGMPNNRFLAERTGGTYSTLKVQPAELEDSGVYFCASSPRTGLIRETQYFGPGTRLLVL.

The chain is built from TRBV28 and TRBJ2-7; 8 bases are shared with TRBD1. CDR1 and CDR2 (germline): MDHEN, SYDVKM. J lost 6 bases, V lost 10 bases, and 14 bases had no gene match. This CDR3 has 14 amino acids. CDR3 sequence: CAIQAGGPIVEQYF. Here the CDR3 DNA reads TGTGCCATCCAGGCAGGGGGCCCAATTGTCGAGCAGTACTTC.

Worth noting for this clone: This sequence may be a read error, since a much larger clone differs from it by one base. The chain joins TRBV5-5 to TRBJ2-7; D remains unclear. The CDR3 is 13 residues long. Trimming removed 2 bases from V and 2 bases from J, with 8 bases in between. Looked up from germline, CDR1 is SGHKS and CDR2 is YYEKEE (reference sequence). Written as DNA, the CDR3 is TGTGCCAGCAGCTTCCACATGACCTACGAGCAGTACTTC. Protein: CASSFHMTYEQYF.

CDR3 coding DNA: TGCTTCAGCAGCCATGACAACAGGGGAGTTGGCTATGGCTACACCTTC. It specifies CFSSHDNRGVGYGYTF. The V and J genes are TRBV4-1 and TRBJ1-2; 7 nucleotides line up with TRBD1. CDR1 and CDR2 (germline): MGHRA, YSYEKL. CDR3 length equals 16 residues.

This clone came up many times. V is TRBV3-1 and J is TRBJ2-1, with D possibly matching TRBD1 (6 bases). Trimming left V 4 bases short and J 7 bases short, with 11 bases between. CDR3 length: 13 amino acids. Germline V gene data show CDR1 as LGHDT and CDR2 as YNNKEL (reference sequence). For the CDR3, the DNA is TGTGCCAGCAGCCGGGAAGGGGGTAATGAGCAGTTCTTC. It specifies CASSREGGNEQFF.

The CDR3 loop is CASRARGGTDTQYF. The DNA of the CDR3 is TGTGCCAGCAGGGCCCGGGGAGGCACAGATACGCAGTATTTT. This chain links TRBV2 with TRBJ2-3; a weak D match, TRBD2 (5 bases). There are 14 residues in the CDR3. V lost 6 bases and J 1 base, leaving 11 bases between the germline ends. Germline V lookup: CDR1 SNHLY, CDR2 FYNNEI. The whole variable domain, remainder taken from reference TRBV2 and TRBJ2-3, is EPEVTQTPSHQVTQMGQEVILRCVPISNHLYFYWYRQILGQKVEFLVSFYNNEISEKSEIFDDQFSVERPDGSNFTLKIRSTKLEDSAMYFCASRARGGTDTQYFGPGTRLTVL.

This clone was observed a few times. V gene TRBV6-1 combines with J gene TRBJ2-7; TRBD2 agrees at 7 bases. This CDR3 has 14 residues. V gave up 6 bases and J gave up 1 base; unmatched junction bases: 6. Germline V gene lookup returns CDR1 MNHNS and CDR2 SASEGT. In DNA form, the CDR3 reads TGTGCCAGCAGCCCTCAGCGGGGTTCCTACGAGCAGTACTTC. Protein: CASSPQRGSYEQYF.

In this sample, this clone turned up many times. The chain recombines TRBV11-3 with TRBJ2-2; D is uncertain. Between the trimmed V and J ends, which lost 5 bases and 2 bases, there was a span of 12 bases. Germline loops: CDR1 SGHNT, CDR2 YENEEA. This CDR3 is 15 amino acids long. This CDR3 reads CASSETSANTGELFF. CDR3 bases: TGTGCCAGCAGCGAGACGAGCGCTAACACCGGGGAGCTGTTTTTT.